This entry lists 30 T cell receptor beta chains sequenced from one sample in a study of cytomegalovirus exposure and HLA in healthy donors. The PCR employed 60 Vbeta primers together with 13 Jbeta primers. Clones were sequenced by immunoSEQ multiplex PCR, and TCRdb holds only the in-frame ones, with some missing. The sample carries 95,000 to 150,000 clones, about 80% recorded once. The specimen was PBMCs. The receptors stem from a man aged 60-69 years in good health and CMV-seropositive.

V and J are TRBV30 and TRBJ2-4; the match to TRBD1 covers 9 bases. Germline assignment: CDR1 GTSNPN and CDR2 SVGIG (reference sequence). CDR3 length: 13 amino acids. With V trimmed by 7 bases and J by 5 bases, 6 bases remained unmatched. The CDR3 DNA is TGTGCCTTCGACAGGGGGTCCGAAAACATTCAGTACTTC. Residues: CAFDRGSENIQYF.

The chain employs TRBV27 and TRBJ2-1; 7 bases are shared with TRBD2. The CDR3 is 14 amino acids. After removal of 3 bases from V and 5 bases from J, the junction contained 4 bases not matched to a gene. From germline, CDR1 is MNHEY and CDR2 SMNVEV (reference sequence). The CDR3 DNA follows: TGTGCCAGCAGTTTGAGTCGGGGGGACAATGAGCAGTTCTTC. It yields the protein CASSLSRGDNEQFF.

The CDR3 region has the DNA TGTGCCAGCAGCTTATATGTAGCTGAAGCTTTCTTT. Its protein is CASSLYVAEAFF. This chain links TRBV7-9 with TRBJ1-1; D unresolved. Trimming removed 2 bases at V and 6 bases at J, with 7 bases between. CDR3 size: 12 residues. Germline V gene lookup returns CDR1 SEHNR and CDR2 FQNEAQ (reference sequence).

The genes are TRBV9 and TRBJ1-2; 7 bases agree with TRBD1. The ends lost 4 bases at V and 2 bases at J; junction bases unmatched: 8. Germline CDR1 reads SGDLS; CDR2 reads YYNGEE. The CDR3 runs to 15 residues. CDR3 sequence (DNA): TGTGCCAGCAGCTATACAGGGGATCCCAACTATGGCTACACCTTC. Protein product: CASSYTGDPNYGYTF.

This clone appeared a few times. This rearrangement joins TRBV19 to TRBJ1-2; tentatively, D is TRBD1 (6 bases). V was pared by 6 bases and J by 4 bases, with 21 bases between. The germline gives CDR1 LNHDA, CDR2 SQIVND (reference sequence). This CDR3 spans 16 amino acids. The CDR3 DNA follows: TGTGCCAGTAGGCTCCCGGGCGCCCCCAGGGGCTATGGCTACACCTTC. It encodes CASRLPGAPRGYGYTF.

The chain uses TRBV11-2 and TRBJ2-7, with 7 bases lining up with TRBD2. This CDR3 region has 16 residues. With V trimmed by 5 bases and J by 0 bases, 10 bases remained unmatched. Germline V lookup: CDR1 SGHAT, CDR2 FQNNGV. In DNA form, the CDR3 reads TGTGCCAGCAGCCGACTAGCCCAGTTCCCCTCCTACGAGCAGTACTTC. It codes for CASSRLAQFPSYEQYF.

The CDR3 nucleotides read TGTGCCAGCAGCGCCAACTCGAGGGGGGGCGGTGGCTACACCTTC. Its protein product is CASSANSRGGGGYTF. This chain uses TRBV9 with TRBJ1-2, with D maybe TRBD1 (6 bases). The CDR3 loop spans 15 amino acids. V shed 3 bases and J shed 7 bases, with 19 bases lying between them. Germline assignment: CDR1 SGDLS and CDR2 YYNGEE.

V usage is TRBV2 and J usage is TRBJ2-5; D might be TRBD2 (7 bases). V was clipped by 4 bases and J by 5 bases, with 14 bases between them. This CDR3 spans 14 amino acids. From germline, CDR1 is SNHLY and CDR2 FYNNEI. The CDR3 protein is CASSGQAGAETQYF. In DNA, the CDR3 is TGTGCCAGCAGTGGCCAGGCGGGGGCGGAGACCCAGTACTTC.

This clone was recorded once. V is TRBV19 and J is TRBJ1-3; D is perhaps TRBD1 (5 bases). Trimming left V 6 bases short and J 4 bases short, with 31 bases between. The germline CDR1 and CDR2 sequences are LNHDA and SQIVND (reference sequence). This CDR3 is built from 20 residues. The CDR3 sequence: CASRRQPRTGGELTGNTIYF. CDR3 DNA sequence: TGTGCCAGTAGAAGACAGCCGCGGACGGGAGGAGAGCTGACAGGAAACACCATATATTTT.

There are a few counts of this clone. The chain combines TRBV5-1 with TRBJ1-6, with 8 bases aligning to TRBD1. Losses at the gene ends were 2 bases for V and 5 bases for J; bases not matched to a gene: 6. Germline V gives CDR1 SGHRS, CDR2 YFSETQ. This CDR3 contains 16 residues. The CDR3 nucleotides are TGCGCCAGCAGCTTTTTACCGGGACAGGATAATTCACCCCTCCACTTT. This encodes CASSFLPGQDNSPLHF. Variable domain in full (rest from reference TRBV5-1 and TRBJ1-6): KAGVTQTPRYLIKTRGQQVTLSCSPISGHRSVSWYQQTPGQGLQFLFEYFSETQRNKGNFPGRFSGRQFSNSRSEMNVSTLELGDSALYLCASSFLPGQDNSPLHFGNGTRLTVT.

The CDR3 protein is CASSSNSQGVNTEAFF. For the CDR3, the DNA is TGTGCCAGTAGTTCCAACTCACAGGGGGTGAACACTGAAGCTTTCTTT. This sequence joins TRBV19 and TRBJ1-1; 8 nucleotides agree with TRBD1. Trimming took 5 bases from V and 0 from J; bases not matched to a gene: 8. The CDR3 runs to 16 residues. Germline assignment: CDR1 LNHDA and CDR2 SQIVND (reference sequence). Drawing the rest from reference TRBV19 and TRBJ1-1, the complete variable domain is DGGITQSPKYLFRKEGQNVTLSCEQNLNHDAMYWYRQDPGQGLRLIYYSQIVNDFQKGDIAEGYSVSREKKESFPLTVTSAQKNPTAFYLCASSSNSQGVNTEAFFGQGTRLTVV.

V gene TRBV5-6 combines with J gene TRBJ2-5, with unresolved D. Per the germline V gene, CDR1 is SGHDT and CDR2 is YYEEEE. V was shortened by 0 bases and J by 1 base, with 4 bases between the two germline ends. The CDR3 is made up of 13 amino acids. The CDR3: CASSLVLQETQYF. The DNA for the CDR3 is TGTGCCAGCAGCTTGGTCCTCCAAGAGACCCAGTACTTC.

The chain couples TRBV10-3 to TRBJ1-1; D not certain. This CDR3 comprises 15 residues. The V end lost 4 bases, the J end lost 3 bases, and 15 bases lay between the germline ends. Germline CDR1 ENHRY, CDR2 SYGVKD. The CDR3 bases are TGTGCCATCAGTGGGGAGGCATGGCCGGACACTGAAGCTTTCTTT. Translating it yields CAISGEAWPDTEAFF.

This clone has just one count. The CDR3 sequence is CASSSAGAGRNEQYF. The CDR3 DNA is TGTGCCAGCAGCTCCGCTGGGGCAGGGCGGAACGAGCAGTACTTC. The rearrangement uses TRBV5-4 and TRBJ2-5; tentatively, D is TRBD1 (5 bases). The J call may be faulty, since TRBJ2-7 better matches the DNA end. Germline CDR1 reads SGHNT; CDR2 reads YYREEE (reference sequence). The CDR3 consists of 15 residues.

V and J are TRBV4-2 and TRBJ1-4; D might be TRBD1 (6 bases). Trimming took 3 bases from V and 8 from J, leaving 19 bases between them. The CDR3 length is 16 residues. Looked up from germline, CDR1 is LGHNA and CDR2 is YNFKEQ. For the CDR3, the DNA is TGTGCCAGCAGCCAGGGAGGGGGGGTAAGAAGAGAAAAACTGTTTTTT. It encodes CASSQGGGVRREKLFF.

The V gene is TRBV27, the J gene TRBJ1-5; maybe TRBD1 (6 bases). V was trimmed by 2 bases and J by 4 bases, leaving 12 bases between them. Germline CDR1 and CDR2: MNHEY and SMNVEV (reference sequence). The CDR3 has 15 amino acids. DNA for the CDR3: TGTGCCAGCAGTTTAACCCCGGACAGTAATCAGCCCCAGCATTTT. Its translation: CASSLTPDSNQPQHF.

The sample holds a few counts of this clone. The chain couples TRBV5-8 to TRBJ2-3; 14 bases align to TRBD2. The V gene's germline CDR1 is SGHTS and CDR2 YDEGEE. The CDR3 is made up of 15 amino acids. V was clipped by 7 bases and J by 4 bases; unmatched bases: 5. The DNA of the CDR3 is TGTGCCAGCGGGGGACTAGCGGGAGAGGCAGATACGCAGTATTTT. Translated: CASGGLAGEADTQYF.

This clone was seen more than once but under ten times. The V call is TRBV28, the J call TRBJ2-7, with D possibly being TRBD2 (7 bases). This CDR3 has 12 amino acids. Germline V gene data show CDR1 as MDHEN and CDR2 as SYDVKM. V was trimmed by 6 bases and J by 7 bases, leaving 13 bases between them. The CDR3 region has the DNA TGTGCCAGCAGGACTAGGGGGGGGGAGCAGTACTTC. It yields the protein CASRTRGGEQYF.

Concerning this clone: The sample carries other DNA sequences with the same CDR3. The rearrangement links TRBV6-5 to TRBJ1-5; D is unclear. CDR1 and CDR2 from the germline V gene are MNHEY and SVGAGI. The CDR3 consists of 13 residues. V lost 2 bases and J 2 bases, leaving 4 bases between the germline ends. CDR3 nucleotide sequence: TGTGCCAGCAGTTACGGCCGCAATCAGCCCCAGCATTTT. Translation gives CASSYGRNQPQHF.

The chain joins TRBV10-1 to TRBJ2-2; TRBD1 matches 11 bases. This CDR3 is built from 14 residues. The germline V gene encodes CDR1 WNHNN and CDR2 SYGVQD (reference sequence). V trimming: 7 bases; J trimming: 5 bases; junction bases outside the gene matches: 3. The CDR3 spells CASNRDRGTGELFF. The CDR3 DNA is TGCGCCAGCAACCGGGACAGGGGGACCGGGGAGCTGTTTTTT.

The chain recombines TRBV5-1 with TRBJ2-3; 12 bases line up with TRBD2. Germline CDR1 SGHRS, CDR2 YFSETQ. The CDR3 contains 16 residues. V shed 3 bases and J 2 bases; nucleotides not matched to a gene: 4. CDR3 residues: CASSSGLAGTTDTQYF. DNA for the CDR3: TGCGCCAGCAGCTCCGGACTAGCGGGAACCACAGATACGCAGTATTTT.

The chain has TRBV6-1 and TRBJ2-2, with D possibly matching TRBD1 (6 bases). Germline V CDR1 and CDR2: MNHNS, SASEGT. CDR3 length: 15 amino acids. The V gene lost 8 bases and the J gene lost 4 bases, with 17 bases spanning the gap. CDR3 sequence (DNA): TGTGCCAGCGACATTAACAGGGTTGGCACCGGGGAGCTGTTTTTT. Protein: CASDINRVGTGELFF.

V and J are TRBV5-1 and TRBJ1-2, with 7 bases matching TRBD1. This CDR3 region has 14 residues. CDR1 and CDR2 (germline): SGHRS, YFSETQ. The V segment lost 4 bases and the J segment 1 base; nucleotides outside the gene matches: 4. CDR3 nucleotide sequence: TGCGCCAGCAGCCTGGGACAGCTTAACTATGGCTACACCTTC. Translated, it gives CASSLGQLNYGYTF.

This clone has only a few counts. The V and J genes are TRBV18 and TRBJ1-3; 9 bases fit TRBD1. The V gene's germline CDR1 is KGHSH and CDR2 LQKENI. The CDR3 is 17 amino acids. Germline trimming cut 3 bases from V and 0 bases from J; bases unmatched to any gene: 6. CDR3: CASSPLGTGRSGNTIYF. For the CDR3, the DNA is TGTGCCAGCTCACCTCTCGGGACAGGGCGCTCTGGAAACACCATATATTTT.

The chain recombines TRBV19 with TRBJ1-1; D not resolved. The V end was cut by 6 bases, the J end by 1 base, with 12 bases between. The CDR3 is 14 residues long. Germline CDR1 is LNHDA and CDR2 is SQIVND (reference sequence). The CDR3, as DNA: TGTGCCAGTAGAACGGGAGAGAAGAACACTGAAGCTTTCTTT. The encoded protein is CASRTGEKNTEAFF.

The chain joins TRBV30 to TRBJ2-7, with 13 bases matching TRBD2. Looked up from germline, CDR1 is GTSNPN and CDR2 is SVGIG (reference sequence). The J segment lost 3 bases and the V segment lost 2 bases, leaving 13 bases of the junction unmatched. This CDR3 region has 18 residues. The CDR3 here is CAWSLGLAGRSTFYEQYF. DNA of the CDR3: TGTGCCTGGAGTTTGGGACTAGCGGGACGGTCGACCTTCTACGAGCAGTACTTC.

The chain couples TRBV7-3 to TRBJ2-1, with 8 bases aligning to TRBD2. This CDR3 comprises 16 residues. Germline loops: CDR1 SGHTA, CDR2 FQGTGA. J lost 9 bases, V lost 5 bases, and 15 bases had no gene match. The CDR3 coding sequence is TGTGCCAGCAGCCTTCTGGCGGGACTAGAGCGAGGTGAGCAGTTCTTC. As protein: CASSLLAGLERGEQFF.

The chain carries TRBV28 and TRBJ2-1; 7 nucleotides line up with TRBD1. After removal of 3 bases from V and 10 bases from J, the junction contained 12 bases not matched to a gene. The CDR3 has 15 residues. CDR1 is MDHEN and CDR2 is SYDVKM in the germline V gene. The CDR3 protein is CASSLWSAGGTEQFF. The CDR3 bases are TGTGCCAGCAGTTTGTGGTCTGCAGGGGGAACCGAGCAGTTCTTC.

Only one count was recorded for this clone. Written as DNA, the CDR3 is TGTGCCAGCAGACCCCCGGGACTAGGAAAAGATACGCAGTATTTT. Its protein is CASRPPGLGKDTQYF. The chain joins TRBV6-1 to TRBJ2-3, with 8 positions matching TRBD2. The germline V gene has CDR1 MNHNS and CDR2 SASEGT. The CDR3 extends over 15 amino acids. The V gene end was trimmed by 6 bases and the J gene end by 5 bases; junction bases not matched to a gene: 10.

The chain is built from TRBV7-9 and TRBJ1-1, with a possible D match to TRBD1 (5 bases). Between the trimmed V and J ends, which lost 5 bases and 11 bases, there was a span of 15 bases. Per germline, CDR1 SEHNR and CDR2 FQNEAQ (reference sequence). The CDR3 is made up of 12 amino acids. This chain's CDR3 is CASSIEGMFAFF. The CDR3 bases are TGTGCCAGCAGCATAGAGGGGATGTTCGCTTTCTTT.